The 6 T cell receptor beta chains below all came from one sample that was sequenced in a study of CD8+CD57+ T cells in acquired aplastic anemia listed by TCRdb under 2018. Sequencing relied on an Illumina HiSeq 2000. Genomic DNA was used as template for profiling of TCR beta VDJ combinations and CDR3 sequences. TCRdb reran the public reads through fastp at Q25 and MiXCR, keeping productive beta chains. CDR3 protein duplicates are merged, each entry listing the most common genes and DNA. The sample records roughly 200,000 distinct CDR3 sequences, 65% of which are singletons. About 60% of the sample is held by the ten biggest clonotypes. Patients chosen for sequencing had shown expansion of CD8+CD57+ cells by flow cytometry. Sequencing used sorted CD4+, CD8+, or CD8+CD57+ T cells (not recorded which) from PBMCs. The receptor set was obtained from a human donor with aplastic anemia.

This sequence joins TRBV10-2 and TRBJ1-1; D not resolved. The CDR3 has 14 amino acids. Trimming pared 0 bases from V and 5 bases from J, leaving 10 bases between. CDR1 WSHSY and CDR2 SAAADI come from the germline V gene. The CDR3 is CASSESSGKTEAFF. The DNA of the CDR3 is TGCGCCAGCAGTGAGTCGTCGGGAAAGACTGAAGCTTTCTTT.

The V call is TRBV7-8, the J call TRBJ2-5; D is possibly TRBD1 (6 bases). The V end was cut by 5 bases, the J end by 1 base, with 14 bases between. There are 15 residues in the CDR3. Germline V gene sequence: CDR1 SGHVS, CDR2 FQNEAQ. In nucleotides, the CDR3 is TGTGCCAGCAGCCAGCAAAGGACAGTCCAAGAGACCCAGTACTTC. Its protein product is CASSQQRTVQETQYF.

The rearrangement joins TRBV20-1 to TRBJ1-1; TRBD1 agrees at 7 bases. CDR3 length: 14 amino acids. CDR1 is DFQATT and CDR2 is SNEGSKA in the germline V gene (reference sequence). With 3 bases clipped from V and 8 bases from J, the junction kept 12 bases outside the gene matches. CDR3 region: CSARQRQGKFEAFF. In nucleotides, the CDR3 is TGCAGTGCTAGGCAAAGACAGGGAAAGTTCGAAGCTTTCTTT.

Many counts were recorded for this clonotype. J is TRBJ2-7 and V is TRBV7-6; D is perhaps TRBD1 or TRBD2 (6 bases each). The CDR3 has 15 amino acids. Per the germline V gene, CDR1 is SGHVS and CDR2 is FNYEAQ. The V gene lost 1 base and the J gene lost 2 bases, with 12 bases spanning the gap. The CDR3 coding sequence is TGTGCCAGCAGCTTAGGGGCAGGGGAGGCCTACGAGCAGTACTTC. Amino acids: CASSLGAGEAYEQYF.

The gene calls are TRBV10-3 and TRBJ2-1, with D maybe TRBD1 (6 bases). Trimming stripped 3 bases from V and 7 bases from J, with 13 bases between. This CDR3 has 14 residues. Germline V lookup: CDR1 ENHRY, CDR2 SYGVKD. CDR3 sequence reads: CAISERQVGNEQFF. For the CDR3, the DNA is TGTGCCATCAGTGAACGACAGGTTGGGAATGAGCAGTTCTTC.

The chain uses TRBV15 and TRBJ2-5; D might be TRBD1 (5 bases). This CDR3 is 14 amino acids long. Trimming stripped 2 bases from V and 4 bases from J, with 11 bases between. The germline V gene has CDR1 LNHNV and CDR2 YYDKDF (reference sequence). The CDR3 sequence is CATSRPGLGETQYF. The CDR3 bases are TGTGCCACCAGCAGACCAGGGCTTGGAGAGACCCAGTACTTC. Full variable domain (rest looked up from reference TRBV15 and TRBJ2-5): DAMVIQNPRYQVTQFGKPVTLSCSQTLNHNVMYWYQQKSSQAPKLLFHYYDKDFNNEADTPDNFQSRRPNTSFCFLDIRSPGLGDTAMYLCATSRPGLGETQYFGPGTRLLVL.